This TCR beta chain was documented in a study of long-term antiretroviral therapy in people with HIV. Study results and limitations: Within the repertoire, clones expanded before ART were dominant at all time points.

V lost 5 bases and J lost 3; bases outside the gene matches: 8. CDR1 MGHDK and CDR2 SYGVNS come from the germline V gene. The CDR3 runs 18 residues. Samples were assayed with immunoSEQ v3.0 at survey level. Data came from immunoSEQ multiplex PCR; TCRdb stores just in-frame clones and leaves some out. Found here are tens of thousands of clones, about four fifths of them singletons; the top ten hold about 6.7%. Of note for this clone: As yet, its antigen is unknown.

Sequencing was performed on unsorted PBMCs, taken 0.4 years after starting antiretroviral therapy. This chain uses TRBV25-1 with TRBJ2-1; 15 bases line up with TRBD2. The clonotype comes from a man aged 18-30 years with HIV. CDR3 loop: CASSPQGTSGGNYNEQFF. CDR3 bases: TGTGCCAGCAGTCCCCAGGGGACTAGCGGGGGGAACTACAATGAGCAGTTCTTC. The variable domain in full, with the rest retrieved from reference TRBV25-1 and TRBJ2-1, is EADIYQTPRYLVIGTGKKITLECSQTMGHDKMYWYQQDPGMELHLIHYSYGVNSTEKGDLSSESTVSRIRTEHFPLTLESARPSHTSQYLCASSPQGTSGGNYNEQFFGPGTRLTVL.